Reported below is one T cell receptor (beta chain). Its antigen is still unknown. The data were obtained in a study of glioma-infiltrating T cells after dendritic cell vaccination. Findings and caveats of the study: No direct clonality-survival link was found; a diverse polyclonal response may matter.

The table came from immunoSEQ multiplex PCR; TCRdb's copy has only in-frame clones and leaves some out. The sample has roughly 80,000 clones, about 90% seen once. V lost 6 bases, J lost 2 bases, and 4 bases stayed unmatched. CDR1 and CDR2 (germline): SNHLY, FYNNEI. This CDR3 has 15 residues. The source material was blood, sampled before dendritic cell vaccination. The sequence came from a human donor with glioblastoma. This chain links TRBV2 with TRBJ2-3; 11 nucleotides match TRBD1. CDR3 sequence: CASSVDRGPTDTQYF. In DNA form, the CDR3 reads TGTGCCAGCAGCGTGGACAGGGGGCCCACAGATACGCAGTATTTT.